This T cell receptor (beta chain) was captured by sequencing in a study of HIV-infected patients and healthy controls. The ends lost 0 bases at V and 5 bases at J; junction bases unmatched: 11. Germline assignment: CDR1 LGHNA and CDR2 YSLEER. This CDR3 is built from 18 residues. This clonotype was observed many times. TCRdb analysed the 5' RACE reads with MiXCR anew, one entry per CDR3 protein. The sample includes under 20,000 distinct CDR3 sequences, roughly 15% seen only once; the top ten take roughly 25%. V is TRBV4-3 and J is TRBJ2-3; 10 nucleotides line up with TRBD2. Sequencing used CD8+ T cells from blood. This receptor was identified in a human donor in good health. CDR3 loop: CASSQEFDWASGRDTQYF. Written as DNA, the CDR3 is TGCGCCAGCAGCCAAGAATTCGACTGGGCTAGCGGGAGAGATACGCAGTATTTT.